This TCR beta chain was recorded in a study of cytomegalovirus exposure and HLA in healthy donors. Findings and limits, study-wide: Presence/absence analyses took donor sequencing depth as roughly uniform.

The PCR had 60 Vbeta and 13 Jbeta primers. Sequenced by immunoSEQ multiplex PCR; TCRdb stores in-frame clones only, minus some. The sample contains 200,000 or so clones, approximately 80% of which appear only once. To note about this clone: The antigen remains unidentified.

The sequence derives from a girl between 2 and 10 years old in good health and CMV-seronegative. Material: PBMCs.

The CDR3 DNA sequence: TGTGCCAGTAGTATGGGTCAGGGGGCTTCCTACGAGCAGTACTTC. This translates into CASSMGQGASYEQYF. The chain recombines TRBV19 with TRBJ2-7; 8 bases are a match to TRBD1. The CDR3 length is 15 residues. Germline loops: CDR1 LNHDA, CDR2 SQIVND (reference sequence). V lost 3 bases and J lost 1; bases outside the gene matches: 5.